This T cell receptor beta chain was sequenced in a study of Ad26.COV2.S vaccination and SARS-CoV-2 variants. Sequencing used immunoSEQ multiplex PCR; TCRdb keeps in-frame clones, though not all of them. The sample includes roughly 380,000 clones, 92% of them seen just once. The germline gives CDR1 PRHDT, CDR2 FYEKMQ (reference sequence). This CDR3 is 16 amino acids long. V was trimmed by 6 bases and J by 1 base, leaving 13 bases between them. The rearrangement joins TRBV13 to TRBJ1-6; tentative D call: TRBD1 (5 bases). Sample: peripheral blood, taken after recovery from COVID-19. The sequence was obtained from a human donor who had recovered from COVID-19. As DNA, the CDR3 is TGTGCCAGCAGTGGGGAGGGGAATTCCTATAATTCACCCCTCCACTTT. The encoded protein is CASSGEGNSYNSPLHF.